This T cell receptor (beta chain) was profiled in a study of blood T cells in healthy people across ages. Together with a sample-barcoded 5' primer, a J-beta primer mix was included in a second PCR lasting roughly 6 to 12 cycles. Every cDNA was tagged by a template-switch adaptor with 12 random nucleotides. MiXCR, applied by TCRdb to the 5' RACE reads, yields one record per CDR3 protein. The sample lists 650,000 to 700,000 distinct CDR3 sequences; around 32% were seen once. With 5 bases clipped from V and 4 bases from J, the junction kept 9 bases outside the gene matches. Germline-derived CDR1 and CDR2 are MNHEY and SMNVEV (reference sequence). The CDR3 consists of 15 residues. Peripheral blood, about 10 milliliters per donor, was collected. This clonotype was counted at least ten times.

The receptor was derived from an elderly woman in good health. The chain combines TRBV27 with TRBJ1-1, with 8 positions matching TRBD1. Material: blood. DNA of the CDR3: TGTGCCAGCAGTCACCAACAGGGGGTGGCCACTGAAGCTTTCTTT. It is translated as CASSHQQGVATEAFF.